This TCR beta chain is drawn from a study of Tregs in tolerant kidney transplant recipients. Study-level information: Mixed chimerism was transient after nonmyeloablative marrow transplants from related graft donors.

Study outcomes and limitations: Nucleotide sequences could not be compared across some patients' samples due to primer changes. Tolerant patients' donor-specific Tregs expanded beyond overall Tregs, suggesting antigen-driven growth. Biological reproducibility was not directly addressed in this study.

The V and J ends lost 2 bases and 9 bases, in that order; junction bases with no gene match: 3. CDR1 is MNHEY and CDR2 is SMNVEV in the germline V gene (reference sequence). This CDR3 is 15 amino acids long. In its sample, this clone is large. The antigen remains undetermined. Recipient PBMCs carried a CFSE label and met irradiated graft donor PBMCs for roughly six days before FACS sorting. This table comes from immunoSEQ multiplex PCR, and its TCRdb copy is limited to in-frame clones, with some not included. This sample has roughly 8,300 clones, with around a third found just once. This chain uses TRBV27 with TRBJ1-6; 11 bases are a match to TRBD1. Specimen: CD8+ T cells from blood cultured with allogeneic cells, collected before the transplant. The TCR sequence derives from a human patient who received a combined kidney and bone marrow transplant. CDR3 residues: CASSLGTGGFSPLHF. CDR3 sequence (DNA): TGTGCCAGCAGTTTAGGGACAGGGGGTTTTTCACCCCTCCACTTT.